Below are 20 T cell receptor beta chains sequenced from a single sample in a study of technical replicates of blood from several donors. Assay used: immunoSEQ multiplex PCR; TCRdb lists only in-frame clones, some missing. The sample includes 85,000 to 100,000 clones, 90% to 96% seen only once; the top ten take 0.2% to 0.25%. Material: T cells isolated from PBMCs. The receptors were sampled from a human donor in good health.

This rearrangement joins TRBV4-2 to TRBJ1-5, with D maybe TRBD1 (6 bases). Germline-derived CDR1 and CDR2 are LGHNA and YNFKEQ. Trimming left V 5 bases short and J 7 bases short, with 15 bases between. The CDR3 is made up of 14 amino acids. CDR3 in DNA: TGTGCCAGCAGCGAAAGGGGGGGCAGGCAGCCCCAGCATTTT. Translating gives CASSERGGRQPQHF.

The chain employs TRBV5-4 and TRBJ2-7, with 8 bases aligning to TRBD2. Per germline, CDR1 SGHNT and CDR2 YYREEE (reference sequence). The V segment lost 4 bases and the J segment 3 bases; nucleotides outside the gene matches: 6. The CDR3 has 14 residues. The CDR3 is CASSVSGSRYEQYF. The CDR3 DNA sequence: TGTGCCAGCAGCGTGAGCGGGAGCCGCTACGAGCAGTACTTC. The full variable domain, with the rest looked up from reference TRBV5-4 and TRBJ2-7, is ETGVTQSPTHLIKTRGQQVTLRCSSQSGHNTVSWYQQALGQGPQFIFQYYREEENGRGNFPPRFSGLQFPNYSSELNVNALELDDSALYLCASSVSGSRYEQYFGPGTRLTVT.

The V call is TRBV2, the J call TRBJ2-7; the match to TRBD2 covers 8 bases. Trimming cost V 10 bases and J 1 base; bases outside gene matches: 18. CDR3 length: 17 amino acids. Germline CDR1 SNHLY, CDR2 FYNNEI. As DNA, the CDR3 is TGTGCCACCACACTAGACGGATTCCAGCGGGGGTCCTACGAGCAGTACTTC. Amino acid sequence: CATTLDGFQRGSYEQYF.

The V and J genes are TRBV7-9 and TRBJ1-2; TRBD1 aligns across 9 bases. The trim removed 5 bases at V and 7 bases at J, leaving 11 bases unmatched. The CDR3 sequence is 15 residues long. Germline V gene data show CDR1 as SEHNR and CDR2 as FQNEAQ (reference sequence). CDR3 in amino acids: CASSAGQGFSPGYTF. In DNA, the CDR3 is TGTGCCAGCAGCGCGGGACAGGGTTTTTCGCCTGGCTACACCTTC.

V gene TRBV21-1 combines with J gene TRBJ2-1; TRBD2, the table's D call, lacks a check against the DNA. TRBV21-1 is assigned pseudogene status. The CDR3 has 14 residues. CDR3: CASSNGIKSHEQFF. The CDR3 DNA reads as TGTGCCAGCAGCAACGGTATTAAGTCCCATGAGCAGTTCTTC.

V is TRBV7-9 and J is TRBJ2-1; D call uncertain. The germline gives CDR1 SEHNR, CDR2 FQNEAQ (reference sequence). CDR3 length: 13 amino acids. The V end was cut by 1 base, the J end by 10 bases, with 11 bases between. The chain's CDR3 is CASSLGGSVEQFF. The CDR3 coding sequence is TGTGCCAGCAGCTTAGGAGGATCAGTAGAGCAGTTCTTC.

The rearrangement uses TRBV7-9 and TRBJ1-2, with a tentative D call TRBD1 (5 bases). Trimming took off 5 bases at V and 4 bases at J, with 14 bases between the two ends. The CDR3 sequence is 14 residues long. The germline V gene encodes CDR1 SEHNR and CDR2 FQNEAQ (reference sequence). The CDR3 DNA reads as TGTGCCAGCAGCCCTGATACCGACAGCTATGGCTACACCTTC. Protein: CASSPDTDSYGYTF. Full variable domain (missing parts from reference TRBV7-9 and TRBJ1-2): DTGVSQNPRHKITKRGQNVTFRCDPISEHNRLYWYRQTLGQGPEFLTYFQNEAQLEKSRLLSDRFSAERPKGSFSTLEIQRTEQGDSAMYLCASSPDTDSYGYTFGSGTRLTVV.

This clone appeared once. The gene calls are TRBV27 and TRBJ2-7; 7 bases fit TRBD1. Germline CDR1 is MNHEY and CDR2 is SMNVEV (reference sequence). This CDR3 has 14 amino acids. Trimming cost V 7 bases and J 4 bases; bases outside gene matches: 10. Here the CDR3 reads CASKGSQGFYEQYF. Here the CDR3 DNA reads TGTGCCAGCAAAGGTTCACAGGGGTTTTACGAGCAGTACTTC.

J is TRBJ1-4 and V is TRBV7-6; D possibly corresponds to TRBD1 (5 bases). CDR3 length equals 16 residues. Germline V lookup: CDR1 SGHVS, CDR2 FNYEAQ. The V end lost 5 bases, the J end lost 4 bases, and 17 bases lay between the germline ends. The CDR3 loop reads CASSLMTARFNEKLFF. The CDR3 region has the DNA TGTGCCAGCAGCCTAATGACAGCCAGGTTTAATGAAAAACTGTTTTTT.

The V call is TRBV15, the J call TRBJ2-5, with D tentatively TRBD1 (5 bases). Trimming pared 4 bases from V and 2 bases from J, leaving 8 bases between. Germline-derived CDR1 and CDR2 are LNHNV and YYDKDF (reference sequence). The CDR3 has 13 amino acids. CDR3 coding DNA: TGTGCCACCAGCAAAGGGGTGCAAGAGACCCAGTACTTC. As protein: CATSKGVQETQYF.

The chain links TRBV18 to TRBJ1-6; no clear D. The V end was cut by 6 bases, the J end by 3 bases, with 12 bases between. This CDR3 has 15 amino acids. The germline gives CDR1 KGHSH, CDR2 LQKENI. Here the CDR3 reads CASSAGVVYNSPLHF. CDR3 bases: TGTGCCAGCTCGGCCGGGGTCGTCTATAATTCACCCCTCCACTTT.

The rearrangement uses TRBV11-2 and TRBJ2-4; no clear D. V lost 6 bases to trimming and J lost 5 bases, with 17 bases between them. The CDR3 loop spans 15 amino acids. CDR1 is SGHAT, CDR2 FQNNGV, per germline. The CDR3, as DNA: TGTGCCAGCAGTCGTACAACAGCCGCCGAAAACATTCAGTACTTC. This codes for CASSRTTAAENIQYF. Based on the CDR3 plus reference TRBV11-2 and TRBJ2-4, the full variable domain is EAGVAQSPRYKIIEKRQSVAFWCNPISGHATLYWYQQILGQGPKLLIQFQNNGVVDDSQLPKDRFSAERLKGVDSTLKIQPAKLEDSAVYLCASSRTTAAENIQYFGAGTRLSVL.

Notes on this clone: Within the sample, other DNA sequences also encode this same CDR3. The chain carries TRBV28 and TRBJ2-2; 8 nucleotides line up with TRBD1. Germline-derived CDR1 and CDR2 are MDHEN and SYDVKM. V lost 6 bases, J lost 5 bases, and 11 bases stayed unmatched. CDR3 length: 16 residues. Here the CDR3 reads CASSLSQGAGTGELFF. The CDR3 region has the DNA TGTGCCAGCAGCCTATCTCAGGGGGCCGGGACCGGGGAGCTGTTTTTT.

CDR3 nucleotide sequence: TGTGCCAGCAGTTTGCGCAGGGCTTCCCACGAGCAGTACTTC. Its protein product is CASSLRRASHEQYF. V and J are TRBV27 and TRBJ2-7; a weak D match, TRBD1 (5 bases). The CDR3 runs 14 residues. Germline V gives CDR1 MNHEY, CDR2 SMNVEV (reference sequence). Trimming removed 3 bases at V and 5 bases at J, with 14 bases between.

In its sample, this clone was seen a few times. J is TRBJ2-5 and V is TRBV4-2; 9 bases map to TRBD2. The germline V gene encodes CDR1 LGHNA and CDR2 YNFKEQ. CDR3 length: 16 residues. V shed 1 base, J shed 2 bases, and the junction held 5 bases outside the gene matches. The CDR3 loop is CASSQVSGGTQETQYF. Written as DNA, the CDR3 is TGTGCCAGCAGCCAAGTCAGCGGGGGGACACAAGAGACCCAGTACTTC.

The chain links TRBV5-6 to TRBJ1-1; D gene unclear. The CDR3 covers 14 residues. Germline assignment: CDR1 SGHDT and CDR2 YYEEEE. The ends were cut back, 4 bases at V and 4 bases at J, with 14 bases in the middle. The CDR3 here is CASSGGFLGTEAFF. DNA of the CDR3: TGTGCCAGCAGCGGAGGGTTTTTAGGCACTGAAGCTTTCTTT. Looking up the rest from reference TRBV5-6 and TRBJ1-1 gives the full variable domain: DAGVTQSPTHLIKTRGQQVTLRCSPKSGHDTVSWYQQALGQGPQFIFQYYEEEERQRGNFPDRFSGHQFPNYSSELNVNALLLGDSALYLCASSGGFLGTEAFFGQGTRLTVV.

The chain's CDR3 is CASSETEETQYF. The CDR3 coding sequence is TGCGCCAGCAGTGAAACAGAAGAGACCCAGTACTTC. The chain employs TRBV10-1 and TRBJ2-5; D unresolved. The CDR3 totals 12 residues. The germline gives CDR1 WNHNN, CDR2 SYGVQD (reference sequence). The germline V and J ends were trimmed by 3 bases and 3 bases, with 5 bases remaining between them.

In its sample, this clone was seen once. This chain joins TRBV18 and TRBJ2-1; TRBD2 might be the D (6 bases). V shed 6 bases and J shed 10 bases, with 16 bases lying between them. This CDR3 region has 13 residues. In germline, CDR1 is KGHSH, CDR2 LQKENI. The CDR3 region is CASSRGGGGEQFF. CDR3 in DNA: TGTGCCAGCTCGCGCGGTGGGGGAGGAGAGCAGTTCTTC.

This rearrangement joins TRBV14 to TRBJ1-2, with 7 nucleotides matching TRBD1. The ends lost 4 bases at V and 3 bases at J; junction bases unmatched: 17. Germline assignment: CDR1 SGHDN and CDR2 FVKESK. The CDR3 spans 18 residues. CDR3 protein: CASSRQWAERGLYYGYTF. The CDR3 DNA reads as TGTGCCAGCAGCCGTCAGTGGGCCGAAAGGGGGCTCTACTATGGCTACACCTTC.

The chain employs TRBV2 and TRBJ1-1; 7 bases fit TRBD1. Unmatched junction bases numbered 7, after V lost 4 bases and J lost 5 bases. The CDR3 has 14 amino acids. Germline V gene data show CDR1 as SNHLY and CDR2 as FYNNEI. CDR3 in amino acids: CASSGIRGRTEAFF. In DNA form, the CDR3 reads TGTGCCAGCAGTGGGATCAGGGGGAGAACTGAAGCTTTCTTT.